Presented here are 4 T cell receptor beta chains from one specimen sequenced in a study of shared clonotypes between healthy human individuals. Assay used: immunoSEQ multiplex PCR; TCRdb lists only in-frame clones, some missing. This sample has 640,000 or so clones; around 72% occur once, and the top ten carry approximately 2%. The sample was memory CD4+ T cells sorted from blood. Specified subset: CD45RA-negative fraction. Every receptor here comes from a woman aged 25 to 39 in good health.

This chain connects TRBV5-1 to TRBJ2-1, with 7 bases that match TRBD2. Germline trimming cut 4 bases from V and 7 bases from J; bases unmatched to any gene: 8. This CDR3 is built from 14 residues. Germline CDR1 SGHRS, CDR2 YFSETQ. CDR3 in DNA: TGCGCCAGCAGCGTGGCGGGAGTAAGTAATGAGCAGTTCTTC. Encoded protein: CASSVAGVSNEQFF.

The chain links TRBV4-1 to TRBJ1-1; D uncertain. This CDR3 contains 16 residues. Per the germline V gene, CDR1 is MGHRA and CDR2 is YSYEKL. The V end was cut by 4 bases, the J end by 1 base, with 16 bases between. CDR3 bases: TGCGCCAGCAGCCCACACAGCGGGGATCCGAACACTGAAGCTTTCTTT. This encodes CASSPHSGDPNTEAFF.

Turning to this clone: With a much larger clone just one base away, this may be a read error. V is TRBV2 and J is TRBJ2-2; D is unresolved. The V end lost 1 base, the J end lost 1 base, and 1 base lay between the germline ends. This CDR3 region has 13 residues. Germline CDR1 is SNHLY and CDR2 is FYNNEI. As DNA, the CDR3 is TGTGCCAGCAGTGAAGGGAACACCGGGGAGCTGTTTTTT. Protein product: CASSEGNTGELFF.

This clone was counted a few times. Mismatch with germline at one junction end may stem from a read error. V usage is TRBV15 and J usage is TRBJ1-4; no clear D. Germline V gives CDR1 LNHNV, CDR2 YYDKDF (reference sequence). The CDR3 sequence is 15 residues long. The CDR3 DNA reads as TGTGCCACCAGCAATGGGTATCAGCTGTATGAAGAACTGTTTTTT. This codes for CATSNGYQLYEELFF.